These 29 T cell receptor beta chains came from one sample sequenced in a study of STAT5B mutations in CD4+ large granular lymphocyte leukemia. The table came from immunoSEQ multiplex PCR; TCRdb's copy has only in-frame clones and leaves some out. The table has 30,000 to 40,000 clones, just over 75% seen once. The source material was CD4+ T cells from blood buffy coats. The receptors were sampled from a human donor in good health.

The V gene is TRBV9, the J gene TRBJ2-5, with 14 bases identical to TRBD2. This CDR3 has 17 amino acids. Germline V gives CDR1 SGDLS, CDR2 YYNGEE. Trimming cost V 4 bases and J 1 base; bases outside gene matches: 6. The CDR3 region is CASSLGLAGGFQETQYF. The CDR3 DNA reads TGTGCCAGCAGCCTAGGACTAGCGGGGGGCTTCCAAGAGACCCAGTACTTC.

This sequence joins TRBV4-2 and TRBJ2-1; 11 bases map to TRBD2. Germline CDR1 reads LGHNA; CDR2 reads YNFKEQ. The CDR3 contains 20 residues. Unmatched junction bases numbered 18, after V lost 3 bases and J lost 5 bases. CDR3: CASSHATGGGLAGGDNEQFF. The CDR3 nucleotides are TGTGCCAGCAGCCACGCTACCGGAGGTGGTTTAGCGGGAGGGGACAATGAGCAGTTCTTC.

This clone occurred a few times. The chain recombines TRBV5-1 with TRBJ2-2; D gene ambiguous. Germline CDR1 is SGHRS and CDR2 is YFSETQ. This CDR3 has 13 amino acids. V was cut by 3 bases and J by 7 bases, with 10 bases left in between. The CDR3 bases are TGCGCCAGCAGCTCAATGACGGGCGGGGAGCTGTTTTTT. Translation gives CASSSMTGGELFF.

The genes are TRBV7-2 and TRBJ2-3, with 7 nucleotides matching TRBD2. The CDR3 contains 17 residues. Germline V lookup: CDR1 SGHTA, CDR2 FQGNSA. The ends lost 4 bases at V and 0 bases at J; junction bases unmatched: 10. This CDR3 is CASSSTRGGTSTDTQYF. As DNA, the CDR3 is TGTGCCAGCAGCTCGACACGGGGAGGGACTAGCACAGATACGCAGTATTTT. The variable domain in full, with the rest retrieved from reference TRBV7-2 and TRBJ2-3, is GAGVSQSPSNKVTEKGKDVELRCDPISGHTALYWYRQSLGQGLEFLIYFQGNSAPDKSGLPSDRFSAERTGGSVSTLTIQRTQQEDSAVYLCASSSTRGGTSTDTQYFGPGTRLTVL.

This clone came up a few times. V and J are TRBV5-1 and TRBJ2-7, with a possible D match to TRBD2 (6 bases). This CDR3 has 14 amino acids. The germline V gene has CDR1 SGHRS and CDR2 YFSETQ. V shed 4 bases and J shed 4 bases, with 15 bases lying between them. The CDR3 bases are TGCGCCAGCAGCGGCCCGAGCGGGCGGTACGAGCAGTACTTC. It is translated as CASSGPSGRYEQYF.

The rearrangement joins TRBV9 to TRBJ2-5; 10 positions agree with TRBD1. The germline gives CDR1 SGDLS, CDR2 YYNGEE. This CDR3 has 16 amino acids. V lost 3 bases and J lost 3; bases outside the gene matches: 8. This chain's CDR3 is CASSGTGTGVEETQYF. In DNA form, the CDR3 reads TGTGCCAGCAGCGGAACCGGGACAGGGGTGGAAGAGACCCAGTACTTC.

The chain has TRBV2 and TRBJ2-3; 9 bases align to TRBD2. This CDR3 region has 14 residues. Germline assignment: CDR1 SNHLY and CDR2 FYNNEI. Trimming cost V 4 bases and J 6 bases; bases outside gene matches: 5. CDR3 amino acids: CASSGAGGRDTQYF. CDR3 in DNA: TGTGCCAGCAGTGGTGCGGGGGGGCGGGATACGCAGTATTTT.

This clone was seen more than once but under ten times. The chain carries TRBV7-8 and TRBJ2-7; D may be TRBD2 (5 bases). Trimming stripped 6 bases from V and 10 bases from J, with 16 bases between. The germline V gene has CDR1 SGHVS and CDR2 FQNEAQ. The CDR3 is 12 residues long. The CDR3 sequence is CASSVGEGRQYF. In DNA form, the CDR3 reads TGTGCCAGCAGTGTGGGAGAGGGTCGACAGTACTTC.

V is TRBV6-6 and J is TRBJ2-7; 13 nucleotides match TRBD2. The CDR3 has 15 amino acids. Germline V CDR1 and CDR2: MNHNY, SVGAGI (reference sequence). V was clipped by 0 bases and J by 5 bases; unmatched bases: 1. In DNA form, the CDR3 reads TGTGCCAGCAGTTACTCGGGACTAGCGGGAAACGAGCAGTACTTC. It codes for CASSYSGLAGNEQYF.

This clone was seen a few times. The CDR3 region is CASKTSGGRYEQYF. The DNA of the CDR3 is TGTGCCAGCAAAACTAGCGGGGGGCGGTACGAGCAGTACTTC. V is TRBV2 and J is TRBJ2-7, with TRBD2 identical over 12 bases. The CDR3 is made up of 14 amino acids. CDR1 and CDR2 from the germline V gene are SNHLY and FYNNEI. The ends lost 7 bases at V and 4 bases at J; junction bases unmatched: 5.

V usage is TRBV5-1 and J usage is TRBJ1-2, with TRBD1 matching 8 bases. The CDR3 is made up of 18 amino acids. Germline-derived CDR1 and CDR2 are SGHRS and YFSETQ. After removal of 3 bases from V and 0 bases from J, the junction contained 13 bases not matched to a gene. CDR3 sequence: CASSSDRGHDRANYGYTF. The CDR3 region has the DNA TGCGCCAGCAGCTCCGACAGGGGCCATGACAGAGCTAACTATGGCTACACCTTC.

The gene calls are TRBV27 and TRBJ2-1; 9 positions agree with TRBD2. This CDR3 comprises 15 residues. V shed 2 bases and J 4 bases; nucleotides not matched to a gene: 3. Germline CDR1 MNHEY, CDR2 SMNVEV (reference sequence). This CDR3 reads CASSLGRGGYNEQFF. The CDR3 nucleotides are TGTGCCAGCAGTTTAGGGCGGGGGGGTTACAATGAGCAGTTCTTC.

The chain carries TRBV7-3 and TRBJ2-2; TRBD2 matches 9 bases. The CDR3 runs 16 residues. Germline assignment: CDR1 SGHTA and CDR2 FQGTGA. V lost 5 bases and J lost 7; bases outside the gene matches: 11. CDR3 nucleotides: TGTGCCAGCAGCGGCAGTAGCGGGGGCGCGGTCGGGGAGCTGTTTTTT. Translated: CASSGSSGGAVGELFF.

The chain has TRBV5-1 and TRBJ2-5; no clear D gene. Trimming shortened V by 5 bases and J by 5 bases, and 16 bases separated the two germline ends. The CDR3 spans 14 residues. In germline, CDR1 is SGHRS, CDR2 YFSETQ. The chain's CDR3 is CASSLAPVPETQYF. The CDR3, as DNA: TGCGCCAGCAGTCTGGCCCCTGTTCCGGAGACCCAGTACTTC.

The V and J genes are TRBV5-1 and TRBJ1-3; D is undetermined. The CDR3 has 16 residues. Germline V gene data show CDR1 as SGHRS and CDR2 as YFSETQ. V lost 3 bases and J 0 bases, leaving 13 bases between the germline ends. The CDR3 DNA reads TGCGCCAGCAGCTCCGGGTCATCGTACTCTGGAAACACCATATATTTT. Translating it yields CASSSGSSYSGNTIYF.

The rearrangement links TRBV5-4 to TRBJ2-7; D is possibly TRBD1 (7 bases). The length of the CDR3 is 15 residues. Trimming removed 4 bases from V and 0 bases from J, with 14 bases in between. Germline V gene lookup returns CDR1 SGHNT and CDR2 YYREEE (reference sequence). The CDR3 sequence: CASSPSGGNSYEQYF. In DNA form, the CDR3 reads TGTGCCAGCAGCCCGTCAGGGGGGAACTCCTACGAGCAGTACTTC.

This rearrangement joins TRBV5-1 to TRBJ1-3; D remains unclear. Looked up from germline, CDR1 is SGHRS and CDR2 is YFSETQ. With 0 bases removed from V and 0 bases from J, the gap between germline ends came to 7 bases. The length of the CDR3 is 15 residues. CDR3 amino acids: CASSLAAGSGNTIYF. Written as DNA, the CDR3 is TGCGCCAGCAGCTTGGCCGCAGGCTCTGGAAACACCATATATTTT.

J is TRBJ1-2 and V is TRBV19, with unresolved D. This CDR3 comprises 13 residues. V was pared by 3 bases and J by 5 bases, with 10 bases between. CDR1 and CDR2 (germline): LNHDA, SQIVND (reference sequence). The CDR3 sequence: CASSIDMDYGYTF. The CDR3 bases are TGTGCCAGTAGTATCGACATGGATTATGGCTACACCTTC.

The genes are TRBV10-3 and TRBJ2-7; D is ambiguous. From germline, CDR1 is ENHRY and CDR2 SYGVKD. This CDR3 spans 14 amino acids. Trimming took 0 bases from V and 5 from J, leaving 11 bases between them. CDR3 loop: CAISESGTANEQYF. DNA of the CDR3: TGTGCCATCAGTGAGTCCGGAACAGCCAACGAGCAGTACTTC.

J is TRBJ1-5 and V is TRBV7-9, with D possibly TRBD1 on 5 matching bases. The CDR3 contains 14 residues. Trimming shortened V by 5 bases and J by 5 bases, and 13 bases separated the two germline ends. CDR1 and CDR2 from the germline V gene are SEHNR and FQNEAQ (reference sequence). Written as DNA, the CDR3 is TGTGCCAGCAGCCTCGGGGGGTCCGATCAGCCCCAGCATTTT. It yields the protein CASSLGGSDQPQHF.

This clone appeared once. This chain uses TRBV27 with TRBJ1-2; 7 bases match TRBD1. Germline V lookup: CDR1 MNHEY, CDR2 SMNVEV (reference sequence). The CDR3 has 15 residues. V was pared by 6 bases and J by 2 bases, with 9 bases of the junction left unmatched. The CDR3 spells CASSPSDRVNYGYTF. As DNA, the CDR3 is TGTGCCAGCAGCCCCTCCGACAGGGTCAACTATGGCTACACCTTC.

The V gene is TRBV5-1, the J gene TRBJ2-1, with TRBD1 matching 7 bases. Germline values: CDR1 SGHRS, CDR2 YFSETQ. The CDR3 covers 15 residues. Unmatched junction bases numbered 11, after V lost 4 bases and J lost 7 bases. CDR3 region: CASSRGPGGENEQFF. The CDR3 DNA follows: TGCGCCAGCAGCCGAGGCCCAGGGGGTGAAAATGAGCAGTTCTTC.

J is TRBJ2-7 and V is TRBV7-9, with 16 positions matching TRBD2. The CDR3 runs to 19 residues. Germline loops: CDR1 SEHNR, CDR2 FQNEAQ (reference sequence). J was trimmed by 0 bases and V by 3 bases; bases with no gene match: 8. CDR3 nucleotides: TGTGCCAGCAGCTTTGCCTTGGGACTAGCGGGAGGGTTCTCCTACGAGCAGTACTTC. The encoded protein is CASSFALGLAGGFSYEQYF.

The chain combines TRBV4-3 with TRBJ2-7; 8 nucleotides align to TRBD1. Germline V lookup: CDR1 LGHNA, CDR2 YSLEER. V gave up 1 base and J gave up 2 bases; unmatched junction bases: 7. The CDR3 consists of 16 residues. As DNA, the CDR3 is TGCGCCAGCAGCCAAGGAGCTGGACAGGGCGCCTACGAGCAGTACTTC. Amino acid sequence: CASSQGAGQGAYEQYF.

The CDR3 bases are TGTGCCAGCAGCTTAGTGCCCGGTAAAGGGGCCAACGTCCTGACTTTC. Protein product: CASSLVPGKGANVLTF. The chain recombines TRBV7-2 with TRBJ2-6; D remains unclear. The ends were cut back, 1 base at V and 4 bases at J, with 11 bases in the middle. Germline V gene sequence: CDR1 SGHTA, CDR2 FQGNSA. CDR3 length equals 16 residues.

The chain has TRBV29-1 and TRBJ2-7; 7 nucleotides align to TRBD2. V shed 4 bases, J shed 0 bases, and the junction held 3 bases outside the gene matches. CDR3 length equals 13 residues. Per the germline V gene, CDR1 is SQVTM and CDR2 is ANQGSEA. CDR3 nucleotides: TGCAGCGTTGTACTAGCGACCTCCTACGAGCAGTACTTC. Protein product: CSVVLATSYEQYF.

The chain employs TRBV4-1 and TRBJ2-5; TRBD2 is a possible D gene (5 bases). The DNA matches TRBJ2-7 better at its end, which makes the J call doubtful. Germline V gene data show CDR1 as MGHRA and CDR2 as YSYEKL. The CDR3 contains 14 residues. The CDR3 coding sequence is TGCGCCAGCAGCCCCGGGCGCGGAGGTTACGAGCAGTACTTC. This translates into CASSPGRGGYEQYF.

The gene calls are TRBV18 and TRBJ2-7; 9 bases agree with TRBD1. V trimming: 2 bases; J trimming: 6 bases; junction bases outside the gene matches: 5. CDR3 length: 14 amino acids. The germline V gene encodes CDR1 KGHSH and CDR2 LQKENI. CDR3 loop: CASSPLQGALEQYF. The CDR3 DNA reads TGTGCCAGCTCACCATTACAGGGGGCTCTCGAGCAGTACTTC.

This chain links TRBV18 with TRBJ1-3; no reliable D call. The germline V gene encodes CDR1 KGHSH and CDR2 LQKENI. This CDR3 has 13 amino acids. Trimming removed 6 bases from V and 0 bases from J, with 6 bases in between. Here the CDR3 DNA reads TGTGCCAGCTCCCGTCTCTCTGGAAACACCATATATTTT. It yields the protein CASSRLSGNTIYF. Full variable domain (missing parts from reference TRBV18 and TRBJ1-3): NAGVMQNPRHLVRRRGQEARLRCSPMKGHSHVYWYRQLPEEGLKFMVYLQKENIIDESGMPKERFSAEFPKEGPSILRIQQVVRGDSAAYFCASSRLSGNTIYFGEGSWLTVV.